These 12 T cell receptor beta chains were all obtained from the same sample, sequenced in a study of blood T cell repertoires in COVID-19. Assay: immunoSEQ multiplex PCR; the TCRdb copy retains only in-frame clones and omits some. There are about 270,000 clones in the sample; approximately 85% occur only once, and approximately 9.6% lies in the top ten. The sequenced sample consisted of PBMCs or T cells enriched from blood (not recorded which). The receptors come from a woman in her 50s with acute COVID-19.

The rearrangement joins TRBV7-9 to TRBJ2-2, with a weak D call TRBD1 (6 bases). CDR1 is SEHNR, CDR2 FQNEAQ, per germline (reference sequence). Trimming took off 5 bases at V and 1 base at J, with 14 bases between the two ends. The CDR3 loop spans 16 amino acids. CDR3 sequence reads: CASSTQGNRNTGELFF. The CDR3 DNA reads TGTGCCAGCAGCACCCAGGGGAATCGGAACACCGGGGAGCTGTTTTTT. The entire variable domain, with the rest obtained from reference TRBV7-9 and TRBJ2-2, is as follows: DTGVSQNPRHKITKRGQNVTFRCDPISEHNRLYWYRQTLGQGPEFLTYFQNEAQLEKSRLLSDRFSAERPKGSFSTLEIQRTEQGDSAMYLCASSTQGNRNTGELFFGEGSRLTVL.

Only one count was recorded for this clone. The genes are TRBV3-1 (or the pseudogene TRBV3-2) and TRBJ1-1, with D uncertain. Germline lookup yields CDR1 LGHDT and CDR2 YNNKEL (reference sequence). The V gene lost 4 bases and the J gene lost 3 bases, with 12 bases spanning the gap. The CDR3 has 14 amino acids. CDR3 in amino acids: CASSRLAGDTEAFF. The CDR3 DNA reads as TGTGCCAGCAGCCGGCTTGCAGGTGACACTGAAGCTTTCTTT.

The chain uses TRBV7-9 and TRBJ1-2; D ambiguous. This CDR3 region has 14 residues. Trimming cost V 1 base and J 2 bases, with 8 bases left between them. In germline, CDR1 is SEHNR, CDR2 FQNEAQ (reference sequence). CDR3 residues: CASSLGPSNYGYTF. DNA for the CDR3: TGTGCCAGCAGCTTAGGTCCGAGCAACTATGGCTACACCTTC.

The rearrangement links TRBV19 to TRBJ1-5, with 10 positions matching TRBD1. The V gene end was trimmed by 5 bases and the J gene end by 6 bases; junction bases not matched to a gene: 10. This CDR3 has 16 residues. Germline V gene lookup returns CDR1 LNHDA and CDR2 SQIVND (reference sequence). The CDR3 sequence: CASSPRQGARGQPQHF. CDR3 in DNA: TGTGCCAGTAGTCCCCGACAGGGGGCGCGAGGTCAGCCCCAGCATTTT.

The sample holds one count of this clone. The chain carries TRBV9 and TRBJ2-1, with TRBD2 as a possible D gene (5 bases). The V gene lost 0 bases and the J gene lost 8 bases, with 12 bases spanning the gap. The CDR3 runs 14 residues. Germline loops: CDR1 SGDLS, CDR2 YYNGEE. CDR3 in DNA: TGTGCCAGCAGCGTAGAACAAGGGAGCTATGAGCAGTTCTTC. Amino acids: CASSVEQGSYEQFF.

The chain joins TRBV2 to TRBJ2-2, with 9 positions matching TRBD1. The CDR3 length is 16 residues. Germline CDR1 SNHLY, CDR2 FYNNEI. V trimming: 6 bases; J trimming: 5 bases; junction bases outside the gene matches: 10. The CDR3 DNA is TGTGCCAGCAGGAGGGGGGGACAGGGTCAAACCGGGGAGCTGTTTTTT. Its translation: CASRRGGQGQTGELFF.

The chain carries TRBV6-2 or TRBV6-3 and TRBJ2-5; 7 nucleotides align to TRBD1. The CDR3 is 18 residues long. The V gene end was trimmed by 0 bases and the J gene end by 6 bases; junction bases not matched to a gene: 16. From germline, CDR1 is MNHEY and CDR2 SVGEGT. The CDR3 protein is CASSYSKVTGPFGKTQYF. CDR3 nucleotides: TGTGCCAGCAGTTACTCGAAGGTGACAGGGCCCTTCGGAAAGACCCAGTACTTC.

This clone was picked up one time. The chain employs TRBV7-9 and TRBJ2-1, with 16 nucleotides matching TRBD2. The CDR3 is made up of 18 amino acids. Germline V gene lookup returns CDR1 SEHNR and CDR2 FQNEAQ (reference sequence). Unmatched junction bases numbered 12, after V lost 5 bases and J lost 8 bases. The CDR3 bases are TGTGCCAGCAGCCGTCCCGGGACTAGCGGGGGGGCGGAGTATGAGCAGTTCTTC. Its protein is CASSRPGTSGGAEYEQFF.

V and J are TRBV19 and TRBJ2-7; D perhaps matches TRBD1 (7 bases). V lost 5 bases to trimming and J lost 5 bases, with 16 bases between them. The CDR3 has 14 amino acids. Germline CDR1 and CDR2: LNHDA and SQIVND (reference sequence). The CDR3 DNA follows: TGTGCCAGTAGTGTCCACAGGGGAGGCAACGAGCAGTACTTC. It yields the protein CASSVHRGGNEQYF.

The chain links TRBV19 to TRBJ2-4, with 12 bases lining up with TRBD2. The CDR3 spans 16 residues. V gave up 7 bases and J gave up 1 base; unmatched junction bases: 5. Germline V gene sequence: CDR1 LNHDA, CDR2 SQIVND (reference sequence). CDR3 loop: CASTSGGAIAKNIQYF. CDR3 DNA sequence: TGTGCCAGTACTAGCGGGGGGGCTATCGCCAAAAACATTCAGTACTTC.

This clone came up once. The gene calls are TRBV6-5 and TRBJ1-4; perhaps TRBD1 as D (6 bases). This CDR3 comprises 13 residues. V lost 10 bases, J lost 8 bases, and 17 bases lay in between. CDR1 is MNHEY, CDR2 SVGAGI, per germline. The CDR3 sequence: CATTNSRGEKLFF. The CDR3 DNA reads as TGTGCCACCACTAATTCAAGGGGGGAAAAACTGTTTTTT.

The rearrangement links TRBV30 to TRBJ1-2; tentatively, D is TRBD1 (5 bases). Germline V lookup: CDR1 GTSNPN, CDR2 SVGIG (reference sequence). V dropped 5 bases and J dropped 4 bases, with 11 bases sitting between them. This CDR3 has 12 residues. The CDR3: CAWVGGSYGYTF. CDR3 DNA: TGTGCCTGGGTGGGGGGGAGCTATGGCTACACCTTC.